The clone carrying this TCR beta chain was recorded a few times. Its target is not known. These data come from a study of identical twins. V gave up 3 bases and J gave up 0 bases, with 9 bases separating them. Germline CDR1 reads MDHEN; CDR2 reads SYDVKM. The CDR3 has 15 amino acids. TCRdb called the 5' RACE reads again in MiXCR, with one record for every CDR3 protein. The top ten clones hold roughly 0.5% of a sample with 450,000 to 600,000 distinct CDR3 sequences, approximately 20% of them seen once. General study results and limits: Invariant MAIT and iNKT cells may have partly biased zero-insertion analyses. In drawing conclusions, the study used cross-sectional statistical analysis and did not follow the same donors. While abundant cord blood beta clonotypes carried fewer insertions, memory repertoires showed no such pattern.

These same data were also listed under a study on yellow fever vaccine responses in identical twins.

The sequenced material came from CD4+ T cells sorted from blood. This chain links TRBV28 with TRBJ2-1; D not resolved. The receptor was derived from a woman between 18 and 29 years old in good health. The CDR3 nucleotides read TGTGCCAGCAGTTTTTCTTATGGCTCCTACAATGAGCAGTTCTTC. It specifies CASSFSYGSYNEQFF. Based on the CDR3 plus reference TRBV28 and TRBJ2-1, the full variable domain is DVKVTQSSRYLVKRTGEKVFLECVQDMDHENMFWYRQDPGLGLRLIYFSYDVKMKEKGDIPEGYSVSREKKERFSLILESASTNQTSMYLCASSFSYGSYNEQFFGPGTRLTVL.